Shown below are 8 T cell receptor beta chains from a single sample sequenced in a study of T cell responses to AZD1222 COVID-19 vaccine. The repertoire was sequenced with immunoSEQ multiplex PCR; TCRdb's copy has only in-frame clones and lacks some. The sample carries 25,000 to 35,000 clones, approximately 91% recorded once. The input for sequencing was peripheral blood, taken on day 0 of AZD1222 vaccination. The receptors derive from an adult in good health.

The chain employs TRBV3-1 (or the pseudogene TRBV3-2) and TRBJ1-5; D is uncertain. Germline V gene data show CDR1 as LGHDT and CDR2 as YNNKEL (reference sequence). The CDR3 runs 15 residues. The V end lost 1 base, the J end lost 7 bases, and 14 bases lay between the germline ends. The DNA of the CDR3 is TGTGCCAGCAGCCAAGGTGGTCTGTCGGGACAGCCCCAGCATTTT. The encoded protein is CASSQGGLSGQPQHF.

The chain combines TRBV18 with TRBJ1-6; the D is unclear. The V and J ends lost 3 bases and 9 bases respectively, with 15 bases between them. The CDR3 totals 15 residues. CDR1 and CDR2 from the germline V gene are KGHSH and LQKENI. CDR3 bases: TGTGCCAGCTCACCCCCTGGAGGGCTAGGTTCACCCCTCCACTTT. Translating gives CASSPPGGLGSPLHF.

CDR3 DNA: TGTGCCAGCAGCCCTCGACTGGAGAGCACAGATACGCAGTATTTT. Amino acid sequence: CASSPRLESTDTQYF. The chain joins TRBV14 to TRBJ2-3; D is unresolved. The length of the CDR3 is 15 residues. V was trimmed by 4 bases and J by 0 bases, leaving 11 bases between them. The germline V gene has CDR1 SGHDN and CDR2 FVKESK.

The chain uses TRBV5-6 and TRBJ1-2; 12 nucleotides match TRBD1. The CDR3 consists of 16 residues. Germline V gene sequence: CDR1 SGHDT, CDR2 YYEEEE. V trimming: 0 bases; J trimming: 8 bases; junction bases outside the gene matches: 8. CDR3 in amino acids: CASSLGPPGQGAGYTF. The DNA of the CDR3 is TGTGCCAGCAGCTTGGGACCCCCGGGACAGGGGGCCGGCTACACCTTC.

The CDR3 DNA follows: TGTGCCAGCAGTCCCTTGACAGGGGCCAATCAGCCCCAGCATTTT. It translates to CASSPLTGANQPQHF. V and J are TRBV6-6 and TRBJ1-5; 8 bases are a match to TRBD1. Trimming cost V 5 bases and J 3 bases; bases outside gene matches: 6. The CDR3 is made up of 15 amino acids. CDR1 is MNHNY and CDR2 is SVGAGI in the germline V gene (reference sequence).

The gene calls are TRBV6-5 and TRBJ2-7, with TRBD2 identical over 9 bases. Germline CDR1 reads MNHEY; CDR2 reads SVGAGI. The V gene end was trimmed by 0 bases and the J gene end by 5 bases; junction bases not matched to a gene: 8. There are 16 residues in the CDR3. The chain's CDR3 is CASSYSLPSGMDEQYF. CDR3 sequence (DNA): TGTGCCAGCAGTTACTCGTTGCCTAGCGGGATGGACGAGCAGTACTTC.

This chain joins TRBV7-2 and TRBJ2-5; tentatively, D is TRBD2 (5 bases). There are 14 residues in the CDR3. Germline CDR1 SGHTA, CDR2 FQGNSA. Trimming pared 3 bases from V and 3 bases from J, leaving 11 bases between. The CDR3 spells CASSFMLAEETQYF. CDR3 nucleotides: TGTGCCAGCAGCTTCATGCTAGCCGAAGAGACCCAGTACTTC.

The rearrangement uses TRBV5-6 and TRBJ2-1; 9 bases match TRBD2. Germline CDR1 is SGHDT and CDR2 is YYEEEE. V gave up 3 bases and J gave up 1 base; unmatched junction bases: 5. CDR3 length: 16 residues. Here the CDR3 DNA reads TGTGCCAGCAGCTGGGGTCTAGCGGGATCCTACAATGAGCAGTTCTTC. Translation: CASSWGLAGSYNEQFF.